A single sample is the source of the 27 T cell receptor beta chains below, sequenced in a study of CD8+CD57+ T cells in acquired aplastic anemia. Whoever was chosen for sequencing had shown CD8+CD57+ cell expansion by flow cytometry. Genomic DNA, the template, was used for profiling of the TCR beta VDJ and CDR3. MiXCR was run by TCRdb on the reads, yielding one entry per CDR3 protein. The sample includes approximately 300,000 distinct CDR3 sequences, 45% to 65% of them seen just once. Sample: sorted CD4+, CD8+, or CD8+CD57+ T cells (not recorded which) from PBMCs. The source of these receptors is a human donor with aplastic anemia.

This chain's CDR3 is CASSLSELNTEAFF. The CDR3 DNA reads as TGTGCCAGCAGCTTAAGTGAGTTGAACACTGAAGCTTTCTTT. This rearrangement joins TRBV7-2 to TRBJ1-1; D not certain. Trimming removed 2 bases from V and 0 bases from J, with 7 bases in between. Germline CDR1 and CDR2: SGHTA and FQGNSA. CDR3 length: 14 residues.

The chain employs TRBV19 and TRBJ2-7; a possible D gene is TRBD2 (6 bases). The CDR3 is 14 residues long. V was clipped by 7 bases and J by 3 bases, with 16 bases between them. Germline-derived CDR1 and CDR2 are LNHDA and SQIVND (reference sequence). The CDR3 here is CASISGGGIYEQYF. CDR3 coding DNA: TGTGCCAGTATTTCAGGAGGCGGGATCTACGAGCAGTACTTC.

This clonotype was counted ten times or more. The chain uses TRBV19 and TRBJ1-1, with a tentative D call TRBD1 (6 bases). This CDR3 contains 15 residues. The V and J ends lost 3 bases and 1 base respectively, with 12 bases between them. From germline, CDR1 is LNHDA and CDR2 SQIVND (reference sequence). The CDR3 loop reads CASSINIQGNTEAFF. The CDR3 nucleotides are TGTGCCAGTAGTATTAATATACAGGGGAACACTGAAGCTTTCTTT.

V is TRBV29-1 and J is TRBJ2-3; TRBD1 matches 9 bases. CDR3 size: 15 residues. CDR1 and CDR2 from the germline V gene are SQVTM and ANQGSEA. After removal of 6 bases from V and 1 base from J, the junction contained 8 bases not matched to a gene. In DNA, the CDR3 is TGCAGCGTCAAAAAACAGGGGGCTGGCACAGATACGCAGTATTTT. Protein product: CSVKKQGAGTDTQYF.

There are a few counts of this clonotype. V is TRBV9 and J is TRBJ2-7, with 10 nucleotides matching TRBD1. Germline lookup yields CDR1 SGDLS and CDR2 YYNGEE. With 2 bases clipped from V and 5 bases from J, the junction kept 4 bases outside the gene matches. This CDR3 contains 14 residues. CDR3 DNA: TGTGCCAGCAGCGTGACAGGGGGCGCGGACGAGCAGTACTTC. Translating it yields CASSVTGGADEQYF. The full variable domain, its missing parts supplied by reference TRBV9 and TRBJ2-7, is DSGVTQTPKHLITATGQRVTLRCSPRSGDLSVYWYQQSLDQGLQFLIQYYNGEERAKGNILERFSAQQFPDLHSELNLSSLELGDSALYFCASSVTGGADEQYFGPGTRLTVT.

The V and J genes are TRBV15 and TRBJ2-2, with TRBD2 identical over 7 bases. The junction had 10 bases not matched to a gene; V was cut back by 8 bases and J by 7 bases. The CDR3 contains 14 residues. CDR1 is LNHNV and CDR2 is YYDKDF in the germline V gene (reference sequence). CDR3 in amino acids: CATRLAYSSGELFF. The CDR3 region has the DNA TGTGCCACCCGACTAGCCTATTCGAGCGGGGAGCTGTTTTTT.

The DNA of the CDR3 is TGTGCCAGCAGTGAAGGCCGGGACAGGGCTCAGCAGTACTTC. Translating it yields CASSEGRDRAQQYF. The V gene is TRBV2, the J gene TRBJ2-7, with 9 nucleotides matching TRBD1. The germline CDR1 and CDR2 sequences are SNHLY and FYNNEI. The CDR3 spans 14 residues. Unmatched junction bases numbered 6, after V lost 1 base and J lost 8 bases.

Remarks on this clonotype: This may be a read error: a much more frequent sequence differs by one nucleotide. The chain links TRBV6-1 to TRBJ2-7; D gene ambiguous. This CDR3 is 13 amino acids long. CDR1 MNHNS and CDR2 SASEGT come from the germline V gene. V lost 8 bases, J lost 3 bases, and 14 bases lay in between. CDR3 nucleotides: TGTGCCAGCCCACCCAATAGCAACTACGAGCAGTACTTC. Translating gives CASPPNSNYEQYF.

The V and J genes are TRBV20-1 and TRBJ2-3, with 7 bases fitting TRBD1. Germline V gene data show CDR1 as DFQATT and CDR2 as SNEGSKA (reference sequence). The junction had 6 bases not matched to a gene; V was cut back by 3 bases and J by 6 bases. This CDR3 contains 13 residues. The CDR3 is CSARARQGDTQYF. The CDR3 DNA sequence: TGCAGTGCTAGGGCAAGACAGGGCGATACGCAGTATTTT.

V gene TRBV19 combines with J gene TRBJ2-4; D remains unclear. Germline V lookup: CDR1 LNHDA, CDR2 SQIVND (reference sequence). This CDR3 spans 13 amino acids. The V gene lost 5 bases and the J gene lost 7 bases, with 12 bases spanning the gap. The CDR3 here is CASSPVAENIQYF. CDR3 nucleotides: TGTGCCAGTAGTCCTGTGGCAGAGAACATTCAGTACTTC.

In DNA form, the CDR3 reads TGTGCCAGCAGCTTAGCGACAGTTGGAGGATTGAGCTCCTACGAGCAGTACTTC. Translation gives CASSLATVGGLSSYEQYF. The chain recombines TRBV7-9 with TRBJ2-7; D is perhaps TRBD1 or TRBD2 (5 bases each). The CDR3 contains 18 residues. Germline V CDR1 and CDR2: SEHNR, FQNEAQ (reference sequence). Trimming stripped 0 bases from V and 0 bases from J, with 18 bases between.

This clonotype was counted ten times or more. The rearrangement links TRBV7-9 to TRBJ2-5; 7 bases line up with TRBD1. The germline gives CDR1 SEHNR, CDR2 FQNEAQ (reference sequence). The junction had 4 bases not matched to a gene; V was cut back by 4 bases and J by 5 bases. CDR3 length: 13 residues. The CDR3 sequence: CASSSGGAETQYF. The CDR3 region has the DNA TGTGCCAGCAGCTCAGGGGGTGCGGAGACCCAGTACTTC.

A note on this clonotype: Because it lacks the conserved phenylalanine or tryptophan at the end, this CDR3 is likely a read error. The limits of the CDR3 on the DNA are not certain, so only TCRdb's listed CDR3 is given. This chain links TRBV29-1 with TRBJ1-1. The CDR3 is 9 amino acids in total, end residues counted. Per the germline V gene, CDR1 is SQVTM and CDR2 is ANQGSEA. The CDR3 sequence is CSVVGTGFS.

This clonotype has just a few counts. This rearrangement joins TRBV10-3 to TRBJ1-6; TRBD1 is a possible D gene (5 bases). Trimming cost V 6 bases and J 10 bases, with 16 bases left between them. In germline, CDR1 is ENHRY, CDR2 SYGVKD. The CDR3 length is 14 residues. The CDR3 DNA reads TGTGCCATCAGGGGGACCGTCGTGGGATCACCCCTCCACTTT. It yields the protein CAIRGTVVGSPLHF.

The gene calls are TRBV29-1 and TRBJ1-4; 9 bases align to TRBD1. Per the germline V gene, CDR1 is SQVTM and CDR2 is ANQGSEA. V shed 3 bases, J shed 8 bases, and the junction held 16 bases outside the gene matches. The CDR3 totals 17 residues. CDR3 in amino acids: CSVELSDRGKPSEKLFF. Here the CDR3 DNA reads TGCAGCGTTGAGCTTTCGGACAGGGGCAAACCAAGCGAAAAACTGTTTTTT.

Ten or more counts support this clonotype. V gene TRBV7-3 combines with J gene TRBJ2-1; TRBD1 matches 9 bases. V gave up 5 bases and J gave up 5 bases; unmatched junction bases: 7. From germline, CDR1 is SGHTA and CDR2 FQGTGA. There are 15 residues in the CDR3. The CDR3 region is CASSPTGGSNNEQFF. Written as DNA, the CDR3 is TGTGCCAGCAGCCCCACAGGGGGCAGTAACAATGAGCAGTTCTTC. The entire variable domain, with the rest obtained from reference TRBV7-3 and TRBJ2-1, is as follows: GAGVSQTPSNKVTEKGKYVELRCDPISGHTALYWYRQSLGQGPEFLIYFQGTGAADDSGLPNDRFFAVRPEGSVSTLKIQRTERGDSAVYLCASSPTGGSNNEQFFGPGTRLTVL.

Many counts were recorded for this clonotype. The chain couples TRBV12-3 or TRBV12-4 to TRBJ1-5; D might be TRBD1 (6 bases). The CDR3 covers 14 residues. Trimming took 3 bases from V and 2 from J, leaving 8 bases between them. CDR3 sequence: CASSFAGGNQPQHF. CDR3 in DNA: TGTGCCAGCAGTTTTGCAGGGGGCAATCAGCCCCAGCATTTT.

This chain links TRBV20-1 with TRBJ2-3, with a possible D match to TRBD1 (5 bases). Germline CDR1 reads DFQATT; CDR2 reads SNEGSKA (reference sequence). The CDR3 spans 11 residues. The germline V and J ends were trimmed by 8 bases and 5 bases, with 11 bases remaining between them. The CDR3: CSPLQGDTQYF. The CDR3 nucleotides read TGCAGTCCTCTCCAGGGAGATACGCAGTATTTT.

The table lists this clonotype with many counts. The chain recombines TRBV24-1 with TRBJ2-5, with 8 bases identical to TRBD2. Germline values: CDR1 KGHDR, CDR2 SFDVKD. V dropped 3 bases and J dropped 1; count of bases not matched to a gene: 3. The CDR3 length is 15 residues. CDR3 amino acids: CATSDRGGGQETQYF. The CDR3 nucleotides read TGTGCCACCAGTGATCGGGGGGGGGGCCAAGAGACCCAGTACTTC.

V and J are TRBV19 and TRBJ2-7; a weak D match, TRBD1 (6 bases). This CDR3 has 14 amino acids. V dropped 4 bases and J dropped 7 bases, with 17 bases sitting between them. Per the germline V gene, CDR1 is LNHDA and CDR2 is SQIVND (reference sequence). CDR3 protein: CASSTADSRREQYF. In DNA, the CDR3 is TGTGCCAGTAGTACAGCGGACAGCCGTCGGGAGCAGTACTTC.

This chain connects TRBV29-1 to TRBJ2-7; the match to TRBD1 covers 7 bases. The CDR3 loop spans 11 amino acids. Germline V gene sequence: CDR1 SQVTM, CDR2 ANQGSEA. The junction had 5 bases not matched to a gene; V was cut back by 6 bases and J by 6 bases. The CDR3 coding sequence is TGCAGCGTGGTGGACAGGACCGAGCAGTACTTC. It specifies CSVVDRTEQYF.

This clonotype came up once. The chain has TRBV20-1 and TRBJ1-2; 9 bases fit TRBD1. Germline loops: CDR1 DFQATT, CDR2 SNEGSKA (reference sequence). This CDR3 has 14 amino acids. V shed 6 bases, J shed 5 bases, and the junction held 10 bases outside the gene matches. CDR3 sequence (DNA): TGCAGTGCCATCGACCGGGACAGGGTTTATGGCTACACCTTC. Translated: CSAIDRDRVYGYTF.

The chain has TRBV29-1 and TRBJ1-2; possibly TRBD1 for D (6 bases). Per germline, CDR1 SQVTM and CDR2 ANQGSEA. Trimming shortened V by 3 bases and J by 12 bases, and 20 bases separated the two germline ends. The CDR3 has 13 amino acids. The CDR3 sequence is CSVDRGGGSGNTF. CDR3 DNA: TGCAGCGTTGATCGGGGGGGCGGCTCCGGAAACACCTTC.

The table lists this clonotype with a count of one. The CDR3 DNA reads TGTGCCAGCAGTTACGGGAGGGGGGAGACCCAGTACTTC. It translates to CASSYGRGETQYF. This chain joins TRBV6-5 and TRBJ2-5; tentative D call: TRBD2 (7 bases). Per germline, CDR1 MNHEY and CDR2 SVGAGI. V lost 2 bases and J lost 5, with 9 bases in between. The CDR3 contains 13 residues.

The V gene is TRBV20-1, the J gene TRBJ2-3, with TRBD2 as a possible D gene (5 bases). Deletions cut 3 bases from V and 4 bases from J, with 8 bases between. Germline V gene sequence: CDR1 DFQATT, CDR2 SNEGSKA (reference sequence). The CDR3 is made up of 12 amino acids. Here the CDR3 reads CSASPRADTQYF. DNA for the CDR3: TGCAGTGCTAGCCCGAGGGCAGATACGCAGTATTTT.

This clonotype was seen a few times. The genes are TRBV5-1 and TRBJ2-3, with D maybe TRBD1 (6 bases). Looked up from germline, CDR1 is SGHRS and CDR2 is YFSETQ. Trimming removed 3 bases at V and 1 base at J, with 12 bases between. The length of the CDR3 is 15 residues. CDR3 amino acids: CASSSGTLRTDTQYF. In DNA form, the CDR3 reads TGCGCCAGCAGCTCGGGGACACTTCGCACAGATACGCAGTATTTT.

The chain is built from TRBV9 and TRBJ1-2, with D hard to call. CDR1 and CDR2 from the germline V gene are SGDLS and YYNGEE. This CDR3 is 14 amino acids long. Trimming took off 6 bases at V and 5 bases at J, with 17 bases between the two ends. The CDR3 DNA sequence: TGTGCCAGCACCTCACTACAGACCTCTTATGGCTACACCTTC. It codes for CASTSLQTSYGYTF.